This T cell receptor (beta chain) was found in a study of blood T cell repertoires in COVID-19. In the study overall: T cells, B-cell-depleted T cells, or PBMCs supplied cDNA or gDNA.

The table came from immunoSEQ multiplex PCR; TCRdb's copy has only in-frame clones and leaves some out. The sample records under 300,000 clones, approximately 86% being singletons. Source material: peripheral blood. The source is a woman aged 70-85 years with active or convalescent COVID-19.

The chain's CDR3 is CASSQEQRGTTGELFF. CDR3 coding DNA: TGTGCCAGCAGCCAAGAGCAGCGGGGGACCACCGGGGAGCTGTTTTTT. The chain links TRBV4-2 to TRBJ2-2, with 8 nucleotides matching TRBD2. After removal of 0 bases from V and 4 bases from J, the junction contained 4 bases not matched to a gene. This CDR3 contains 16 residues. CDR1 LGHNA and CDR2 YNFKEQ come from the germline V gene.